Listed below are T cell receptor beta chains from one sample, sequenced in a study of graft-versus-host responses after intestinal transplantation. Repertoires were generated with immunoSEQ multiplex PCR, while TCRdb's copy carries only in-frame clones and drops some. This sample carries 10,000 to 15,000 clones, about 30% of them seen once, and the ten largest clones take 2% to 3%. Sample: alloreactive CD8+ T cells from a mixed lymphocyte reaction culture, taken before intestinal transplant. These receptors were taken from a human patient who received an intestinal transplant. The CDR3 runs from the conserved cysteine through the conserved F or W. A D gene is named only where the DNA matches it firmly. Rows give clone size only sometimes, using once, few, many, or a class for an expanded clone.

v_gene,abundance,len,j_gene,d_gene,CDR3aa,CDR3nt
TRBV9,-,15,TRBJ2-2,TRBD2,CASSVEGLAGGELFF,TGTGCCAGCAGCGTAGAGGGACTAGCGGGAGGGGAGCTGTTTTTT
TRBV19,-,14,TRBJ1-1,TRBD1,CASSLQGASTEAFF,TGTGCCAGTAGCTTACAGGGGGCGAGCACTGAAGCTTTCTTT
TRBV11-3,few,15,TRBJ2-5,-,CASSSGWGRGETQYF,TGTGCCAGCAGCTCTGGTTGGGGCAGGGGAGAGACCCAGTACTTC
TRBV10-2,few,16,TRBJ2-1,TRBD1,CASSPGTGGGGGEQFF,TGCGCCAGCAGCCCAGGGACAGGGGGTGGAGGAGGTGAGCAGTTCTTC
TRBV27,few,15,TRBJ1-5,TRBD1,CASSPWDREDQPQHF,TGTGCCAGCAGTCCCTGGGACAGGGAAGACCAGCCCCAGCATTTT
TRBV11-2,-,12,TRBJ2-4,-,CASSPRGNIQYF,TGTGCCAGCAGTCCCCGGGGGAACATTCAGTACTTC
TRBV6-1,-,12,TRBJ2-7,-,CASSERGYEQYF,TGTGCCAGCAGTGAACGGGGGTACGAGCAGTACTTC
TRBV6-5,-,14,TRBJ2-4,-,CASRSGTAKNIQYF,TGTGCCAGCAGGTCCGGGACAGCCAAAAACATTCAGTACTTC
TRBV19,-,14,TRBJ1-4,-,CASKSGAHNEKLFF,TGTGCCAGTAAATCGGGAGCCCATAATGAAAAACTGTTTTTT
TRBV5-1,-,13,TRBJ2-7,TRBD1,CASSLQGAWEQYF,TGCGCCAGCAGCCTACAGGGGGCGTGGGAGCAGTACTTC
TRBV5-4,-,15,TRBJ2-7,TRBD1,CASSLSGTGDYEQYF,TGTGCCAGCAGCTTGTCCGGGACAGGGGACTACGAGCAGTACTTC
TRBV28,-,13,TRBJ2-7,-,CASSLRSHYEQYF,TGTGCCAGCAGTTTAAGGTCTCACTACGAGCAGTACTTC
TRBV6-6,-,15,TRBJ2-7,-,CARGVPGQIHYEQYF,TGTGCCAGAGGGGTACCAGGACAGATACACTACGAGCAGTACTTC
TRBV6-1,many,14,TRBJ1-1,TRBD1,CASSESQGATEAFF,TGTGCCAGCAGTGAGTCTCAGGGGGCAACTGAAGCTTTCTTT
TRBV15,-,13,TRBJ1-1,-,CATSREAYTEAFF,TGTGCCACCAGCAGAGAAGCATACACTGAAGCTTTCTTT
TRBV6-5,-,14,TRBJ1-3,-,CASSFLDSGNTIYF,TGTGCCAGCAGTTTTTTGGATTCTGGAAACACCATATATTTT
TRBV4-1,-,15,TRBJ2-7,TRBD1,CASSHPDRADYEQYF,TGCGCCAGCAGCCATCCTGACAGGGCCGACTACGAGCAGTACTTC
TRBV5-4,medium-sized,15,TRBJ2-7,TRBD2,CASSPTRGGSYEQYF,TGTGCCAGCAGCCCCACGCGGGGGGGCTCCTACGAGCAGTACTTC
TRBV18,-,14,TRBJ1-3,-,CASSPLSSGNTIYF,TGTGCCAGCTCACCTCTGAGCTCTGGAAACACCATATATTTT
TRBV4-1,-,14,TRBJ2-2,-,CASSRSGSSGELFF,TGCGCCAGCAGCAGGTCCGGGAGTTCCGGGGAGCTGTTTTTT
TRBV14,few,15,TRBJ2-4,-,CASRHIQEAKNIQYF,TGTGCCAGCAGGCATATACAGGAAGCCAAAAACATTCAGTACTTC
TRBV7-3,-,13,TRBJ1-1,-,CASSLIGGTEAFF,TGTGCCAGCAGCTTAATAGGGGGGACTGAAGCTTTCTTT
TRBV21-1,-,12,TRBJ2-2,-,CASSKMVAELFF,TGTGCCAGCTCGAAGATGGTCGCGGAGCTGTTTTTT
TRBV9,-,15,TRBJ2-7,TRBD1,CASSASGTANYEQYF,TGTGCCAGCAGCGCGTCCGGGACAGCAAACTACGAGCAGTACTTC
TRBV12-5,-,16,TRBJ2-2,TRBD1,CASGLGTGGDTGELFF,TGTGCTAGTGGTTTGGGGACAGGGGGGGACACCGGGGAGCTGTTTTTT
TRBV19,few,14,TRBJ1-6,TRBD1,CASSIGTGYSPLHF,TGTGCCAGTAGTATCGGGACAGGTTATTCACCCCTCCACTTT
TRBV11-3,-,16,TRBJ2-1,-,CASSLGGRSSYNEQFF,TGTGCCAGCAGCTTAGGGGGCAGGAGCTCCTACAATGAGCAGTTCTTC
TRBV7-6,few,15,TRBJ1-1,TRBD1,CASSPYRGRNTEAFF,TGTGCCAGCAGCCCGTACAGGGGACGGAACACTGAAGCTTTCTTT
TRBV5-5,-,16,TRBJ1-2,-,CASFKSVSRKIYGYTF,TGTGCCAGCTTTAAAAGTGTCTCGCGAAAGATCTATGGCTACACCTTC
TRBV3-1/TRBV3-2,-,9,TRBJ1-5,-,CSPHGGGRF,TGTAGCCCTCACGGGGGGGGCCGTTTT
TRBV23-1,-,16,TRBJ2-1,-,CASSQPQVLSYNEQFF,TGCGCCAGCAGTCAACCACAGGTCCTTAGTTACAATGAGCAGTTCTTC
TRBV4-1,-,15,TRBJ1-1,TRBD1,CASSLLQGAWTEAFF,TGCGCCAGCAGCCTGCTACAGGGGGCCTGGACTGAAGCTTTCTTT
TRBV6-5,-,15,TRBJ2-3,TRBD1,CASSYGTGGTDTQYF,TGTGCCAGCAGTTACGGGACAGGGGGCACAGATACGCAGTATTTT
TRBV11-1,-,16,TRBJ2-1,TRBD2,CASSLGASGGGNEQFF,TGTGCCAGCAGCCTCGGAGCTAGCGGGGGAGGGAATGAGCAGTTCTTC
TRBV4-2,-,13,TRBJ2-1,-,CASSQLWDNEQFF,TGTGCCAGCAGCCAACTTTGGGACAATGAGCAGTTCTTC
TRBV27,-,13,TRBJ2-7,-,CASTRQGGYEQYF,TGTGCCAGCACCCGACAGGGAGGGTACGAGCAGTACTTC
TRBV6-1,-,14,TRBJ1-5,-,CASSISHSNQPQHF,TGTGCCAGCAGTATCTCTCATAGCAATCAGCCCCAGCATTTT
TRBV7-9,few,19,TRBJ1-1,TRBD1,CASSLWLRTPDRAHTEAFF,TGTGCCAGCAGCTTATGGCTTAGGACGCCCGACAGGGCCCACACTGAAGCTTTCTTT
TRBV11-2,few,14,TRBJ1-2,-,CASSLVGRNYGYTF,TGTGCCAGCAGCTTAGTAGGGCGGAACTATGGCTACACCTTC
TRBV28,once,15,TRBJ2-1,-,CASSWTVSSYNEQFF,TGTGCCAGCAGTTGGACAGTGAGCTCCTACAATGAGCAGTTCTTC
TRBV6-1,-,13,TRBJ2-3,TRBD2,CASSLLATDTQYF,TGTGCCAGCAGCTTACTAGCGACAGATACGCAGTATTTT
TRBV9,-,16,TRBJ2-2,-,CASSVVGQLNTGELFF,TGTGCCAGCAGCGTAGTTGGACAGTTGAACACCGGGGAGCTGTTTTTT
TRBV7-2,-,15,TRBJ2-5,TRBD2,CASSLMGLPRETQYF,TGTGCCAGCAGCTTGATGGGACTACCAAGGGAGACCCAGTACTTC
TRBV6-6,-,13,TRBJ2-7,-,CASSYLRGSEQYF,TGTGCCAGCAGTTACCTGAGGGGGAGCGAGCAGTACTTC